Shown below are 21 T cell receptor beta chains from a single sample sequenced in a study of identical twins. TCRdb reanalysed the 5' RACE reads using MiXCR and keeps one entry per CDR3 protein. Here the sample spans roughly 1,500,000 distinct CDR3 sequences, around a third being singletons. The sample comprised cord blood. The receptor set was obtained from a newborn girl in good health.

This sequence joins TRBV4-1 and TRBJ2-7, with D unresolved. Trimming stripped 1 base from V and 3 bases from J, with 10 bases between. The CDR3 extends over 14 amino acids. Looked up from germline, CDR1 is MGHRA and CDR2 is YSYEKL. The CDR3 DNA reads TGCGCCAGCAGCCAAGCAGAAGGAAACTACGAGCAGTACTTC. This gives the protein CASSQAEGNYEQYF.

This clonotype has only a few counts. The rearrangement links TRBV6-2 or TRBV6-3 to TRBJ1-1; TRBD1 aligns across 7 bases. In germline, CDR1 is MNHEY, CDR2 SVGEGT. This CDR3 comprises 15 residues. With V trimmed by 0 bases and J by 1 base, 2 bases remained unmatched. In nucleotides, the CDR3 is TGTGCCAGCAGTTACTCGTGGACAGGGAACACTGAAGCTTTCTTT. It is translated as CASSYSWTGNTEAFF.

This clonotype was observed many times. The J gene is TRBJ2-5, the V gene TRBV12-3 or TRBV12-4, with 15 bases matching TRBD2. There are 16 residues in the CDR3. Trimming took 6 bases from V and 2 from J; bases not matched to a gene: 4. In nucleotides, the CDR3 is TGTGCCAGCAGCTTTGGACTAGCGGGAGGGCAAGAGACCCAGTACTTC. Its translation: CASSFGLAGGQETQYF.

The rearrangement joins TRBV20-1 to TRBJ2-5, with D unclear. Trimming stripped 6 bases from V and 5 bases from J, with 16 bases between. The CDR3 runs to 13 residues. Germline V CDR1 and CDR2: DFQATT, SNEGSKA (reference sequence). In nucleotides, the CDR3 is TGCAGTGCCGTAATCTCGTCCCAGGAGACCCAGTACTTC. It codes for CSAVISSQETQYF.

This clonotype came up many times. The chain employs TRBV4-1 and TRBJ2-4; D perhaps matches TRBD1 (6 bases). The CDR3 sequence is 14 residues long. Between the trimmed V and J ends, which lost 4 bases and 7 bases, there was a span of 14 bases. Germline CDR1 and CDR2: MGHRA and YSYEKL. CDR3 DNA sequence: TGCGCCAGCAGCCGATTCTTCCAGGGGAACATTCAGTACTTC. It translates to CASSRFFQGNIQYF.

This clonotype occurred once. A much bigger clone sits one base away, suggesting this may be a read error. The chain joins TRBV9 to TRBJ2-1; no clear D. The J call is in doubt because the DNA end fits TRBJ2-7 better. This CDR3 contains 13 residues. Germline-derived CDR1 and CDR2 are SGDLS and YYNGEE. The CDR3 region has the DNA TGTGCCAGCAGCGTAGTAGGGTACAATGAGCAGTACTTC. Translated, it gives CASSVVGYNEQYF.

This chain uses TRBV4-1 with TRBJ1-1; the D is unclear. The V gene's germline CDR1 is MGHRA and CDR2 YSYEKL. V lost 8 bases and J 0 bases, leaving 7 bases between the germline ends. The CDR3 is 12 amino acids. CDR3 sequence reads: CASGEVNTEAFF. As DNA, the CDR3 is TGCGCCAGCGGTGAGGTGAACACTGAAGCTTTCTTT.

The V gene is TRBV24-1, the J gene TRBJ2-3; D possibly corresponds to TRBD1 (6 bases). The CDR3 runs to 15 residues. V was trimmed by 7 bases and J by 4 bases, leaving 17 bases between them. Germline CDR1 is KGHDR and CDR2 is SFDVKD. CDR3 DNA sequence: TGTGCCACCAGCACACGGGGCAGGGGAGCAGATACGCAGTATTTT. This sequence encodes CATSTRGRGADTQYF.

The CDR3 region is CSARESSRGGPYNEQYF. CDR3 DNA sequence: TGCAGTGCTAGAGAAAGTTCTCGGGGGGGGCCCTACAATGAGCAGTACTTC. This chain connects TRBV20-1 to TRBJ2-5; 8 nucleotides line up with TRBD2. The CDR3 contains 17 residues. With 0 bases clipped from V and 11 bases from J, the junction kept 20 bases outside the gene matches. Germline-derived CDR1 and CDR2 are DFQATT and SNEGSKA (reference sequence).

About this clonotype itself: One junction end disagrees with the germline gene, perhaps due to a read error. In DNA form, the CDR3 reads TGTACCAGCAGCCAAGGGAGGGGACTAGCGAAAGGCCCAAGCTCCTACAATGAGCAGTACTTC. This codes for CTSSQGRGLAKGPSSYNEQYF. The V and J genes are TRBV3-1 and TRBJ2-7; 10 nucleotides match TRBD2. CDR1 is LGHDT, CDR2 YNNKEL, per germline (reference sequence). The CDR3 extends over 21 amino acids.

The chain has TRBV20-1 and TRBJ1-6, with a tentative D call TRBD1 (5 bases). The CDR3 is made up of 15 amino acids. V was cut by 0 bases and J by 10 bases, with 16 bases left in between. Germline V lookup: CDR1 DFQATT, CDR2 SNEGSKA (reference sequence). In DNA, the CDR3 is TGCAGTGCTAGAGAGAGGGGTTCTAGGGACTCACCCCTCCACTTT. This gives the protein CSARERGSRDSPLHF.

The rearrangement uses TRBV21-1 and TRBJ2-3; TRBD1, as called in the table, went unchecked against the DNA. TRBV21-1 is classified as a pseudogene. The CDR3 runs 16 residues. DNA for the CDR3: TGTGCCAGCAGCCCCCTCTCACAGGGGAGCCCAGATACGCAGTATTTT. It yields the protein CASSPLSQGSPDTQYF.

The chain links TRBV20-1 to TRBJ2-1, with 7 bases that match TRBD1. The CDR3 spans 13 residues. Germline values: CDR1 DFQATT, CDR2 SNEGSKA (reference sequence). V was pared by 5 bases and J by 5 bases, with 6 bases of the junction left unmatched. The CDR3 is CSAPRGLNNEQFF. The CDR3 DNA is TGCAGTGCTCCTAGGGGGCTTAACAATGAGCAGTTCTTC.

The J gene is TRBJ2-4, the V gene TRBV10-3; 10 bases are shared with TRBD2. The J call may not be correct, given that the DNA end is closer to TRBJ2-7. CDR1 and CDR2 from the germline V gene are ENHRY and SYGVKD. The CDR3 consists of 14 residues. Here the CDR3 reads CAIGVSSGSYEQYF. For the CDR3, the DNA is TGTGCCATCGGGGTTTCTAGCGGGAGCTACGAGCAGTACTTC.

The rearrangement links TRBV5-4 to TRBJ2-2; D possibly corresponds to TRBD2 (5 bases). This CDR3 spans 16 amino acids. The V gene lost 5 bases and the J gene lost 9 bases, with 23 bases spanning the gap. Germline CDR1 and CDR2: SGHNT and YYREEE (reference sequence). This CDR3 is CASSSEPGTFGRELFF. DNA of the CDR3: TGTGCCAGCAGTTCAGAACCGGGAACCTTTGGTCGGGAGCTGTTTTTT.

This clonotype was detected many times. The chain has TRBV11-2 and TRBJ2-5; D uncertain. Trimming took 5 bases from V and 5 from J, leaving 9 bases between them. The CDR3 is 12 residues long. Germline V gene data show CDR1 as SGHAT and CDR2 as FQNNGV. DNA for the CDR3: TGTGCCAGCAGCCCTATGGGGGAGACCCAGTACTTC. Its translation: CASSPMGETQYF.

The chain is built from TRBV4-1 and TRBJ2-5; 8 bases line up with TRBD2. Losses at the gene ends were 2 bases for V and 3 bases for J; bases not matched to a gene: 8. Germline CDR1 and CDR2: MGHRA and YSYEKL. The CDR3 contains 16 residues. CDR3 nucleotides: TGCGCCAGCAGCCAACCGAAAGCGGGGGCCGAAGAGACCCAGTACTTC. It yields the protein CASSQPKAGAEETQYF.

There are a few counts of this clonotype. Here the CDR3 DNA reads TGTGCCAGCAGTGAACCCCCAACGTCGGAGCGACGGTTCTTC. As protein: CASSEPPTSERRFF. The chain uses TRBV2 and TRBJ2-1, with D unclear. The V gene's germline CDR1 is SNHLY and CDR2 FYNNEI. The CDR3 is made up of 14 amino acids. Trimming pared 2 bases from V and 15 bases from J, leaving 20 bases between.

This clonotype was found a few times. V usage is TRBV27 and J usage is TRBJ2-4; tentatively, D is TRBD1 or TRBD2 (7 bases each). The V end lost 10 bases, the J end lost 1 base, and 14 bases lay between the germline ends. This CDR3 is 14 amino acids long. Germline CDR1 reads MNHEY; CDR2 reads SMNVEV (reference sequence). CDR3 protein: CATQGGSAKNIQYF. The CDR3 nucleotides read TGTGCCACCCAGGGGGGGAGCGCCAAAAACATTCAGTACTTC.

This sequence joins TRBV2 and TRBJ2-5; D perhaps matches TRBD1 (6 bases). CDR1 and CDR2 from the germline V gene are SNHLY and FYNNEI. The CDR3 runs 14 residues. The germline V and J ends were trimmed by 7 bases and 2 bases, with 14 bases remaining between them. The CDR3 bases are TGTGCCAGCAAGGGCGGACAGACTCAAGAGACCCAGTACTTC. It is translated as CASKGGQTQETQYF.

As regards this clonotype: A much more abundant neighbour one base away suggests this may be a read error. This sequence joins TRBV6-6 and TRBJ2-1, with a possible D match to TRBD2 (5 bases). Germline V CDR1 and CDR2: MNHNY, SVGAGI (reference sequence). The CDR3 spans 13 residues. Trimming removed 6 bases at V and 5 bases at J, with 11 bases between. The CDR3 bases are TGTGCCAGCAGAGCGGACTCGAACAATGAGCAGTTCTTC. Translated, it gives CASRADSNNEQFF.